The 5 T cell receptor beta chains reported below all come from one sample, sequenced in a study of blood T cell repertoires in COVID-19. Assay used: immunoSEQ multiplex PCR; TCRdb lists only in-frame clones, some missing. The sample records around 250,000 clones, around 90% being singletons. The sequencing input was peripheral blood. Source of these receptors: a woman in her 70s with active or convalescent COVID-19.

The count of this clone is one. CDR3 DNA: TGTGCCAGCAGCTTAGGAGAGAATTCACCCCTCCACTTT. Protein: CASSLGENSPLHF. This rearrangement joins TRBV11-2 to TRBJ1-6; D ambiguous. From germline, CDR1 is SGHAT and CDR2 FQNNGV. The CDR3 length is 13 residues. Trimming shortened V by 1 base and J by 7 bases, and 5 bases separated the two germline ends.

This chain connects TRBV11-1 to TRBJ2-2, with 9 bases fitting TRBD1. The J segment lost 4 bases and the V segment lost 4 bases, leaving 7 bases of the junction unmatched. Germline lookup yields CDR1 SGHAT and CDR2 FQDESV (reference sequence). This CDR3 region has 16 residues. In DNA form, the CDR3 reads TGTGCCAGCAGCTGGGCCGGGACAGGGACCACCGGGGAGCTGTTTTTT. Its protein product is CASSWAGTGTTGELFF. The variable domain in full, with the rest retrieved from reference TRBV11-1 and TRBJ2-2, is EAEVAQSPRYKITEKSQAVAFWCDPISGHATLYWYRQILGQGPELLVQFQDESVVDDSQLPKDRFSAERLKGVDSTLKIQPAELGDSAMYLCASSWAGTGTTGELFFGEGSRLTVL.

The genes are TRBV7-6 and TRBJ1-2, with a tentative D call TRBD1 (6 bases). The V gene lost 3 bases and the J gene lost 5 bases, with 16 bases spanning the gap. Germline assignment: CDR1 SGHVS and CDR2 FNYEAQ. This CDR3 region has 15 residues. CDR3 DNA: TGTGCCAGCAGCTTGTCCCCGGGACAATCATATGGCTACACCTTC. Translated: CASSLSPGQSYGYTF.

The rearrangement joins TRBV4-3 to TRBJ1-4; D gene ambiguous. Looked up from germline, CDR1 is LGHNA and CDR2 is YSLEER. This CDR3 is 14 amino acids long. Deletions cut 2 bases from V and 4 bases from J, with 8 bases between. Written as DNA, the CDR3 is TGCGCCAGCAGCCAAAATTCATTTAATGAAAAACTGTTTTTT. Translated, it gives CASSQNSFNEKLFF.

The genes are TRBV19 and TRBJ1-2; D unclear. V lost 9 bases and J lost 4, with 18 bases in between. The CDR3 spans 14 residues. The germline CDR1 and CDR2 sequences are LNHDA and SQIVND (reference sequence). The CDR3, as DNA: TGTGCCAGCCGGGATCATCAGCGGGGCTATGGCTACACCTTC. It translates to CASRDHQRGYGYTF.